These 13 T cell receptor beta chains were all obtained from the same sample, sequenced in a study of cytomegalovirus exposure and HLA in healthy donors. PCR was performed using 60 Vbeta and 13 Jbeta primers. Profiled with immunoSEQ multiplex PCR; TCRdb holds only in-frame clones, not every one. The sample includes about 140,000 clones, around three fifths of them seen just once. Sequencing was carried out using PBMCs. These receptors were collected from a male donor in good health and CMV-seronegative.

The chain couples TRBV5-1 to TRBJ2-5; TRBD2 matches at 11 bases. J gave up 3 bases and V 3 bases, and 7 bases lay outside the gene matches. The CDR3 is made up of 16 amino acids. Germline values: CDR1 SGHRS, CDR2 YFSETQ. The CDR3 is CASSSIAGGTKETQYF. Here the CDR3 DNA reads TGCGCCAGCAGCTCAATAGCGGGAGGGACCAAAGAGACCCAGTACTTC. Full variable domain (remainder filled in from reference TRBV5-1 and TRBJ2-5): KAGVTQTPRYLIKTRGQQVTLSCSPISGHRSVSWYQQTPGQGLQFLFEYFSETQRNKGNFPGRFSGRQFSNSRSEMNVSTLELGDSALYLCASSSIAGGTKETQYFGPGTRLLVL.

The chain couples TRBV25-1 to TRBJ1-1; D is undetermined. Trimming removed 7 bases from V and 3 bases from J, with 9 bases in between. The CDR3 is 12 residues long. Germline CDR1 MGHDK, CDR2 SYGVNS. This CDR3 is CASMVRDTEAFF. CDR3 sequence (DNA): TGTGCCAGCATGGTCCGGGACACTGAAGCTTTCTTT.

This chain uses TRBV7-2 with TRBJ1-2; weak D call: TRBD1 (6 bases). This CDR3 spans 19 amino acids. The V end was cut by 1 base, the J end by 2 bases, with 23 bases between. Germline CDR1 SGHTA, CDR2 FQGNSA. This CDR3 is CASSLEGVLQDRPNYGYTF. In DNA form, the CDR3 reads TGTGCCAGCAGCTTAGAGGGTGTGCTCCAGGACAGACCCAACTATGGCTACACCTTC.

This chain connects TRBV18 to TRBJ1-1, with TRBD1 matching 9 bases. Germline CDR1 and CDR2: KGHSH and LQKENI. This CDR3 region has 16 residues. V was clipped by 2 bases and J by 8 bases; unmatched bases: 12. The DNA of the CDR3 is TGTGCCAGCTCACCAAGGGACAGGGAAATCGAATCGGAAGCTTTCTTT. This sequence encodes CASSPRDREIESEAFF.

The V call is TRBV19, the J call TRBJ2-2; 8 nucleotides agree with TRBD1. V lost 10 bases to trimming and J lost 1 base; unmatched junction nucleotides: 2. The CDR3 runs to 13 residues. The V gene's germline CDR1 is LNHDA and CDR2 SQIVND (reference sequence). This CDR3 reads CATGTGNTGELFF. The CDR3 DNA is TGTGCCACCGGGACAGGGAACACCGGGGAGCTGTTTTTT.

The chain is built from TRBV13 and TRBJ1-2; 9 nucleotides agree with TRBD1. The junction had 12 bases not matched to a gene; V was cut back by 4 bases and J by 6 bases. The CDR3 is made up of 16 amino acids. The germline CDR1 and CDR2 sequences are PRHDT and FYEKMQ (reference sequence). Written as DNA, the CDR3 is TGTGCCAGCAGCTCGCGGGACAGGGCTTTTGTGGATGGCTACACCTTC. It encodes CASSSRDRAFVDGYTF.

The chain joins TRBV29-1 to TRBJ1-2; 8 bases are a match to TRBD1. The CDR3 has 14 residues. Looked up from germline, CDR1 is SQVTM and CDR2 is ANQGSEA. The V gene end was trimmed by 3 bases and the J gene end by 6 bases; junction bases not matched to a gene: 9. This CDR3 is CSVDSPGGEDGYTF. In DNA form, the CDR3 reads TGCAGCGTTGATTCCCCAGGGGGCGAGGATGGCTACACCTTC.

The CDR3 loop reads CASSYPQATNEKLFF. In DNA, the CDR3 is TGTGCCAGCAGTTACCCGCAGGCAACTAATGAAAAACTGTTTTTT. The chain employs TRBV6-6 and TRBJ1-4; D is uncertain. V was cut by 2 bases and J by 0 bases, with 7 bases left in between. Germline assignment: CDR1 MNHNY and CDR2 SVGAGI (reference sequence). The CDR3 totals 15 residues.

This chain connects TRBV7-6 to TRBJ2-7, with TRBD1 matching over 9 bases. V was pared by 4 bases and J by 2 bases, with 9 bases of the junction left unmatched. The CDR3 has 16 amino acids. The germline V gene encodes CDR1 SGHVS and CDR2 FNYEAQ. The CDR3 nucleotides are TGTGCCAGCAGCTCGGACAGGGGCGGAATTGCCTACGAGCAGTACTTC. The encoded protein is CASSSDRGGIAYEQYF.

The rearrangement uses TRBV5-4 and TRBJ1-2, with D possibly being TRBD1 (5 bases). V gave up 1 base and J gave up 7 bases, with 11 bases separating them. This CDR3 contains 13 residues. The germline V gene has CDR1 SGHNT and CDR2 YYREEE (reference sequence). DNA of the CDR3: TGTGCCAGCAGCTTGCAGGGTAAGGCTGGCTACACCTTC. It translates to CASSLQGKAGYTF.

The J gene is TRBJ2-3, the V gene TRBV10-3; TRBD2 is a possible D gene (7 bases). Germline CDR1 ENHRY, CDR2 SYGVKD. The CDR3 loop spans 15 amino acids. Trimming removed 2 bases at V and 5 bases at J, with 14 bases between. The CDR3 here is CAISETGGGGDTQYF. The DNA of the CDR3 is TGTGCCATCAGTGAGACGGGGGGCGGAGGAGATACGCAGTATTTT.

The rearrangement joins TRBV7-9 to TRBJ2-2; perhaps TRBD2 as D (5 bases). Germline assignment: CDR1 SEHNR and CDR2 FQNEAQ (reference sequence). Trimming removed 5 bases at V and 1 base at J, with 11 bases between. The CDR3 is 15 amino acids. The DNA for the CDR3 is TGTGCCAGCAGCCCCGGGATTGGGAACACCGGGGAGCTGTTTTTT. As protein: CASSPGIGNTGELFF.

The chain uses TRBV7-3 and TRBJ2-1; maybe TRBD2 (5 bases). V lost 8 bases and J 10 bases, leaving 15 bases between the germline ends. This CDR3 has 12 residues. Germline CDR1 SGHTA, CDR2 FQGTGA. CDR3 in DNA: TGTGCCAGCGGACTTCCCGACGGGGAGCAGTTCTTC. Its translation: CASGLPDGEQFF.